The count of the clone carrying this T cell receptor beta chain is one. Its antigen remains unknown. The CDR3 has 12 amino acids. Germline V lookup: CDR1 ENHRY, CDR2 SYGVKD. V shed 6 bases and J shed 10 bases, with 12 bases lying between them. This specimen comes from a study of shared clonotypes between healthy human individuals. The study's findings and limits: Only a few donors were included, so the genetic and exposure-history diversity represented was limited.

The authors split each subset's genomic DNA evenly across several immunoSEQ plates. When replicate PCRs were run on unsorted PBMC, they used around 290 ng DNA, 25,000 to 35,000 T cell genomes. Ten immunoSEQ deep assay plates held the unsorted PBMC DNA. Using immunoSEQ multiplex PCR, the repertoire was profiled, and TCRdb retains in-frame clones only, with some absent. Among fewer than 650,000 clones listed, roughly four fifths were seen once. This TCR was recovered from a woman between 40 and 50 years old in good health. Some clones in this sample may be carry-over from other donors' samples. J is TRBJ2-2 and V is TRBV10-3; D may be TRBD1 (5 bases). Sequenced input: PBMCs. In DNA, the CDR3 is TGTGCCATCAGCTTAATTGGACAGGAGCTGTTTTTT. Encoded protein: CAISLIGQELFF.